The 9 T cell receptor beta chains presented below share a single source sample, sequenced in a study of OX40 agonist ivuxolimab in advanced cancers. Sequencing used immunoSEQ multiplex PCR; TCRdb keeps in-frame clones, though not all of them. The sample lists about 49,000 clones, just under 95% occurring once. Sequencing was performed on CD4+ or CD8+ T cells sorted from blood, taken in a trial of the OX40 agonist ivuxolimab. Receptor source: an adult with an advanced solid tumor such as melanoma, head and neck, liver or kidney cancer.

Regarding this clone: At one end, the junction sequence differs from germline, possibly due to a read error. The V gene is TRBV27, the J gene TRBJ2-2; 7 nucleotides match TRBD2. The CDR3 spans 16 residues. The V gene's germline CDR1 is MNHEY and CDR2 SMNVEV (reference sequence). The CDR3 nucleotides are TGTGCCAGCACCCGGGGACTACCACCGAACACCGAGGAGCTGTTTTTT. This codes for CASTRGLPPNTEELFF.

J is TRBJ2-7 and V is TRBV4-1; 10 bases line up with TRBD2. V was clipped by 4 bases and J by 0 bases; unmatched bases: 3. CDR1 and CDR2 from the germline V gene are MGHRA and YSYEKL. The CDR3 has 15 amino acids. DNA for the CDR3: TGCGCCAGCAGCCGTAGCGGGAGGCCCTCCTACGAGCAGTACTTC. It specifies CASSRSGRPSYEQYF.

The CDR3 loop is CASSPRGDSNNEKLFF. The CDR3 nucleotides are TGTGCCAGCAGCCCCCGGGGGGACAGCAATAATGAAAAACTGTTTTTT. V gene TRBV13 combines with J gene TRBJ1-4; 7 nucleotides match TRBD1. Germline V gene lookup returns CDR1 PRHDT and CDR2 FYEKMQ (reference sequence). The CDR3 has 16 residues. After removal of 5 bases from V and 4 bases from J, the junction contained 10 bases not matched to a gene.

V gene TRBV7-3 combines with J gene TRBJ2-1, with D possibly being TRBD1 (6 bases). Trimming removed 4 bases from V and 2 bases from J, with 15 bases in between. Germline V gene data show CDR1 as SGHTA and CDR2 as FQGTGA. The CDR3 spans 16 residues. DNA for the CDR3: TGTGCCAGCAGCTCCGCGATGGGGGCCACCTACAATGAGCAGTTCTTC. The encoded protein is CASSSAMGATYNEQFF.

J is TRBJ2-7 and V is TRBV7-6; D is possibly TRBD2 (5 bases). The CDR3 is made up of 15 amino acids. Trimming removed 5 bases from V and 3 bases from J, with 17 bases in between. From germline, CDR1 is SGHVS and CDR2 FNYEAQ. In DNA, the CDR3 is TGTGCCAGCAGCCCCCTTATTGGAGGATTCTACGAGCAGTACTTC. Amino acids: CASSPLIGGFYEQYF. Combining the CDR3 with reference TRBV7-6 and TRBJ2-7 gives the whole variable domain GAGVSQSPRYKVTKRGQDVALRCDPISGHVSLYWYRQALGQGPEFLTYFNYEAQQDKSGLPNDRFSAERPEGSISTLTIQRTEQRDSAMYRCASSPLIGGFYEQYFGPGTRLTVT.

The chain carries TRBV4-1 and TRBJ1-2; D perhaps matches TRBD1 (5 bases). The germline V gene encodes CDR1 MGHRA and CDR2 YSYEKL. Trimming shortened V by 7 bases and J by 1 base, and 13 bases separated the two germline ends. The CDR3 is 14 residues long. The CDR3 nucleotides read TGCGCCAGCAACACAGGCATACTTAACTATGGCTACACCTTC. Its translation: CASNTGILNYGYTF.

This clone was observed a single time. The chain combines TRBV14 with TRBJ2-3, with D perhaps matching TRBD1 or TRBD2 (6 bases each). CDR3 length: 13 residues. Germline V gives CDR1 SGHDN, CDR2 FVKESK. V shed 1 base and J shed 10 bases, with 12 bases lying between them. CDR3 bases: TGTGCCAGCAGCCAAGCCTACAGGGAGGCGCAGTATTTT. Its translation is CASSQAYREAQYF.

This chain links TRBV11-2 with TRBJ1-1; TRBD1 matches at 9 bases. The germline CDR1 and CDR2 sequences are SGHAT and FQNNGV. V gave up 3 bases and J gave up 1 base; unmatched junction bases: 3. The CDR3 sequence is 15 residues long. The CDR3 is CASSFSTGGNTEAFF. CDR3 nucleotides: TGTGCCAGCAGCTTTTCGACAGGGGGGAACACTGAAGCTTTCTTT.

V and J are TRBV6-6 and TRBJ1-2; D might be TRBD1 (5 bases). Germline lookup yields CDR1 MNHNY and CDR2 SVGAGI (reference sequence). The CDR3 extends over 12 amino acids. V gave up 6 bases and J gave up 5 bases, with 10 bases separating them. As DNA, the CDR3 is TGTGCCAGCAGCCAGGGCGTGTATGGCTACACCTTC. This encodes CASSQGVYGYTF.